This entry describes one T cell receptor beta chain. Antigen: not known. The study ran its PCR with 60 Vbeta and 13 Jbeta primers. Some clones are missing from TCRdb's copy, which holds only in-frame ones; the method was immunoSEQ multiplex PCR. The sample includes 150,000 or so clones, approximately 82% of them seen just once. CDR3 length equals 15 residues. The V gene lost 3 bases and the J gene lost 0 bases, with 12 bases spanning the gap. Germline V CDR1 and CDR2: SGDLS, YYNGEE. The data were taken from a study of cytomegalovirus exposure and HLA in healthy donors. Study-level background: Sequencing of about 179 million T cells in an earlier analysis found around 110 million unique TCR beta sequences. Study conclusions and caveats: In a later analysis, several top co-occurrence clusters appeared linked to parvovirus B19, influenza, CMV and Epstein-Barr virus. Cytomegalovirus-associated TCR beta chains were listed, numbering some 180.

The donors, nominally healthy at sampling, likely had unrecorded immune exposures. The chain employs TRBV9 and TRBJ1-1, with TRBD1 as a possible D gene (5 bases). Sequenced input: PBMCs. The receptor was derived from a female donor in good health and CMV-seronegative. Written as DNA, the CDR3 is TGTGCCAGCAGCGCCCGACAGACGCTGAACACTGAAGCTTTCTTT. Protein product: CASSARQTLNTEAFF.